This TCR beta chain is from a study of identical twins. Study findings and constraints: Weaker excess twin sharing was seen among beta out-of-frame sequences.

The CDR3 runs 16 residues. V was trimmed by 0 bases and J by 0 bases, leaving 11 bases between them. CDR1 and CDR2 from the germline V gene are SGDLS and YYNGEE. A word on this clonotype: As yet, its antigen is unknown.

TCRdb re-analysed the 5' RACE reads in MiXCR, keeping a single row per CDR3 protein. In the table there are a few hundred thousand distinct CDR3 sequences, 9.6% of which are singletons. The same data also contributed to another study, on yellow fever vaccine responses in identical twins. Turning to that study: Twins reportedly had a vaccine T cell response that seemed partly convergent, partly personalized.

The sequence derives from a woman aged 18 to 35 in good health. The source material was PBMCs. This chain uses TRBV9 with TRBJ2-3; D gene uncertain. In nucleotides, the CDR3 is TGTGCCAGCAGCGTAGATCCAGCGTTAAGCACAGATACGCAGTATTTT. Its translation: CASSVDPALSTDTQYF.